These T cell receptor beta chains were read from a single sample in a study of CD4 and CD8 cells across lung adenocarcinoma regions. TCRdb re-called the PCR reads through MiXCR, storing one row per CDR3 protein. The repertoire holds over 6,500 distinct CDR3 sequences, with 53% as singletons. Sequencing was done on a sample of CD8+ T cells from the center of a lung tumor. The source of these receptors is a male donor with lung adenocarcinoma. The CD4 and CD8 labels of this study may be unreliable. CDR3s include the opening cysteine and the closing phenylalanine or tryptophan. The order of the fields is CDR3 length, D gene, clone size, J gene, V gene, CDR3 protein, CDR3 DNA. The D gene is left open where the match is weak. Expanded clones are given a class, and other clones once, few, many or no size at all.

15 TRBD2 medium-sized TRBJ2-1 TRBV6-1 CASNFELAVSNEQFF TGTGCCAGCAACTTCGAGCTAGCGGTATCCAATGAGCAGTTCTTC
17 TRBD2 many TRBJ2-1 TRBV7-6 CASSPGTSGNSYNEQFF TGTGCCAGCAGCCCTGGGACTAGCGGGAACTCCTACAATGAGCAGTTCTTC
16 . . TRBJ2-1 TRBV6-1 CASNELRGSSYNEQFF TGTGCCAGCAATGAACTACGGGGGAGCTCCTACAATGAGCAGTTCTTC
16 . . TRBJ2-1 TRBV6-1 CASSSGLPSSYNEQFF TGTGCCAGCAGCTCCGGACTACCAAGCTCCTACAATGAGCAGTTCTTC
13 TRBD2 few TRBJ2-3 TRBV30 CAWTSGVSDTQYF TGTGCCTGGACTAGCGGGGTTTCAGATACGCAGTATTTT
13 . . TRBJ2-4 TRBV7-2 CATGPYHKDIQYF TGTGCCACGGGCCCGTACCACAAAGACATTCAGTACTTC
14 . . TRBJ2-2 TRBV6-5 CAAVTVGNPGELFF TGTGCAGCAGTTACCGTCGGAAACCCGGGGGAGCTGTTTTTT
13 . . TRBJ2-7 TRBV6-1 CASSRIPSYEQYF TGTGCCAGCAGCCGAATCCCATCCTACGAGCAGTACTTC
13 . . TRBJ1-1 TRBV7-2 CASSLPDSTEAFF TGTGCCAGCAGCTTGCCGGACAGCACTGAAGCTTTCTTT
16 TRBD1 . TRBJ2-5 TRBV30 CAWSRRRTGRQETQYF TGTGCCTGGAGCCGAAGGAGGACAGGGAGGCAAGAGACCCAGTACTTC
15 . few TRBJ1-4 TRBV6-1 CASITGIATNEKLFF TGTGCCAGCATCACAGGGATAGCAACTAATGAAAAACTGTTTTTT
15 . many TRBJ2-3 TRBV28 CASTHLGGSADTQYF TGTGCCAGCACCCACCTTGGGGGTTCTGCAGATACGCAGTATTTT
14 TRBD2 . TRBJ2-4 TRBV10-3 CAGSGAGDQDIQYF TGTGCGGGGAGCGGGGCGGGTGACCAAGACATTCAGTACTTC
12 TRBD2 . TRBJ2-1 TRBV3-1 CASSQDRGSQFF TGTGCCAGCAGCCAAGACCGCGGGAGCCAGTTCTTC
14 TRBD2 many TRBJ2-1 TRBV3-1 CASSSFWAGDEQFF TGTGCCAGCTCCTCTTTTTGGGCGGGGGATGAGCAGTTCTTC
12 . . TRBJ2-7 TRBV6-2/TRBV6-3 CASSSERYEQYF TGTGCCAGCAGTTCGGAACGCTACGAGCAGTACTTC
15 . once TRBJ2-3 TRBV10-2 CASIEGRCTTNTQYF TGCGCCAGCATTGAGGGGCGGTGTACCACAAACACTCAGTATTTC
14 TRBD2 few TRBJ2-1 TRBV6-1 CASSGLAGVHEQFF TGTGCCAGCAGTGGGCTAGCGGGAGTACATGAGCAGTTCTTC
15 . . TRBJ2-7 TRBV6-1 CASRSTSKASYEQYF TGTGCCAGCAGGAGTACCTCAAAGGCCTCCTACGAGCAGTACTTC
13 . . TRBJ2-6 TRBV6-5 CASSWAGANVLTF TGTGCCAGCAGTTGGGCTGGGGCCAACGTCCTGACTTTC
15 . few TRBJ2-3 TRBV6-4 CASSDSKGGTDTQYF TGTGCCAGCAGTGACTCCAAAGGGGGCACAGATACGCAGTATTTT
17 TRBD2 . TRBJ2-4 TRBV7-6 CASSRAVGGGAENTQYF TGTGCCAGCAGCCGAGCGGTGGGGGGGGGAGCCGAGAACACGCAGTACTTC
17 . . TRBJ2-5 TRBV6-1 CASHRGPGTGGPNTQYF TGTGCCAGCCATAGGGGGCCCGGCACCGGGGGCCCAAACACCCAGTACTTC
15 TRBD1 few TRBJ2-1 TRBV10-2 CASSPGTGGKNEQFF TGCGCCAGCAGTCCCGGGACAGGGGGCAAAAATGAGCAGTTCTTC
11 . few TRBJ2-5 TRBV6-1 CASRTGGTQYF TGTGCCAGCAGGACGGGTGGGACCCAGTACTTC
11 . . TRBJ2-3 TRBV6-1 CASDLTDTQYF TGTGCCAGCGATCTCACAGATACGCAGTATTTT
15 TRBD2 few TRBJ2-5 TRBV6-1 CASTGLAGEWETQYF TGTGCCAGCACAGGACTAGCGGGAGAATGGGAGACCCAGTACTTC
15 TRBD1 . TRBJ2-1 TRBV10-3 CAIGPGQEKGDEQFF TGTGCCATCGGTCCCGGACAGGAGAAAGGCGATGAGCAGTTCTTC
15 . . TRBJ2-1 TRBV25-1 CASSELAGGYNEQFF TGTGCCAGCAGTGAATTGGCAGGCGGATACAATGAGCAGTTCTTC
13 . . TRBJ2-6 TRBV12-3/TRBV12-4 CASSSPGANVLTF TGTGCCAGCAGTTCTCCTGGGGCCAACGTCCTGACTTTC
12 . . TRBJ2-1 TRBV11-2 CASSSPPGEQFF TGTGCCAGCAGCTCGCCCCCGGGTGAGCAGTTCTTC
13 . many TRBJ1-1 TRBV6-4 CASSEDRNTEAFF TGTGCCAGCAGTGAAGACAGGAACACTGAAGCTTTCTTT
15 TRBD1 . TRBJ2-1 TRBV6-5 CASRLTGGGYNEQFF TGTGCCAGCAGGTTAACAGGGGGCGGGTACAATGAGCAGTTCTTC
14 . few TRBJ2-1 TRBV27 CASLRSAGANEQFF TGTGCCAGCCTACGTTCGGCAGGAGCTAATGAGCAGTTCTTC
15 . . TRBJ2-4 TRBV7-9 CASSSGLSNKNIQYF TGTGCCAGCAGCTCGGGACTGTCAAACAAAAATATTCAGTACTTC
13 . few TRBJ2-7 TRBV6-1 CASSEIRKDEQYF TGTGCCAGCAGTGAAATTCGGAAGGACGAGCAGTACTTC
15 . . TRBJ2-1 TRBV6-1 CASSEAQGRWNEQFF TGTGCCAGCAGTGAAGCGCAGGGGAGGTGGAATGAGCAGTTCTTC
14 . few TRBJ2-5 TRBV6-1 CASSDNKYEETQYF TGTGCCAGCAGTGACAACAAATACGAAGAGACCCAGTACTTC
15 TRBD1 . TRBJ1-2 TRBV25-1 CASSRAGGDRVGYTF TGTGCCAGCAGTCGCGCCGGCGGGGACAGGGTTGGCTACACCTTC
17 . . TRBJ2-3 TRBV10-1 CASSESRGPRATDTQYF TGCGCCAGCAGTGAGTCGAGGGGACCGCGAGCCACAGATACGCAGTATTTC
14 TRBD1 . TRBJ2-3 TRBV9 CAGRGLGATDMQYF TGTGCCGGCAGGGGGCTGGGAGCCACAGACATGCAGTATTTT
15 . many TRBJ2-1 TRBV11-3 CASSLGGLDHNEQFF TGTGCCAGCAGCTTAGGGGGCTTAGACCACAATGAGCAGTTCTTC
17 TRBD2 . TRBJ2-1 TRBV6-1 CASSAQGGLSPRNEQFF TGTGCCAGCAGTGCCCAGGGAGGGCTTTCGCCTCGCAATGAGCAGTTCTTC
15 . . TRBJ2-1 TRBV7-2 CASSLNGATEETQFF TGTGCCAGCAGCTTAAATGGCGCGACCGAAGAGACCCAGTTCTTC